This T cell receptor beta chain is from a study of identical twins. Points from the study as a whole: While abundant cord blood beta clonotypes carried fewer insertions, memory repertoires showed no such pattern.

On this clonotype: The antigen remains unidentified.

Healthy Caucasians alone served as donors. TCRdb called the 5' RACE reads again in MiXCR, with one record for every CDR3 protein. The sample has about 550,000 distinct CDR3 sequences; about a fifth are singletons. CDR3 length: 19 residues. V dropped 3 bases and J dropped 7 bases, with 28 bases sitting between them. Germline V gene sequence: CDR1 SGHDN, CDR2 FVKESK. The same data also went into a second study, on yellow fever vaccine responses in identical twins.

The origin of this receptor is a woman aged 18 to 35 in good health. The sequenced sample consisted of CD4+ T cells sorted from blood. J is TRBJ2-1 and V is TRBV14; a possible D gene is TRBD2 (6 bases). The CDR3 loop reads CASSHAIGGKKDLRNEQFF. The CDR3 DNA is TGTGCCAGCAGCCATGCTATAGGAGGGAAAAAGGACCTAAGGAATGAGCAGTTCTTC. Looking up the rest from reference TRBV14 and TRBJ2-1 gives the full variable domain: EAGVTQFPSHSVIEKGQTVTLRCDPISGHDNLYWYRRVMGKEIKFLLHFVKESKQDESGMPNNRFLAERTGGTYSTLKVQPAELEDSGVYFCASSHAIGGKKDLRNEQFFGPGTRLTVL.